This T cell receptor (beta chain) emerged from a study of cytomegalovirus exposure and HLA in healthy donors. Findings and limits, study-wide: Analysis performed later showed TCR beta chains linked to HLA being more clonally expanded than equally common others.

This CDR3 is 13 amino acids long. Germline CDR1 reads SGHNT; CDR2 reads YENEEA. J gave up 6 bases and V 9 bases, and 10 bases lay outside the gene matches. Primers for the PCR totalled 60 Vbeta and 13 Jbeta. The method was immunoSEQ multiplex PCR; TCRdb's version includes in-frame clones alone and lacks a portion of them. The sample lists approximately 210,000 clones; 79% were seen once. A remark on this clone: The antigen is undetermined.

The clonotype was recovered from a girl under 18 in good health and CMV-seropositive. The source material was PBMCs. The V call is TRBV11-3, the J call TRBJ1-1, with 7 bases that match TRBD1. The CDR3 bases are TGTGCCAGTAGAGCAGGGGGACCGTCTGAAGCTTTCTTT. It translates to CASRAGGPSEAFF.